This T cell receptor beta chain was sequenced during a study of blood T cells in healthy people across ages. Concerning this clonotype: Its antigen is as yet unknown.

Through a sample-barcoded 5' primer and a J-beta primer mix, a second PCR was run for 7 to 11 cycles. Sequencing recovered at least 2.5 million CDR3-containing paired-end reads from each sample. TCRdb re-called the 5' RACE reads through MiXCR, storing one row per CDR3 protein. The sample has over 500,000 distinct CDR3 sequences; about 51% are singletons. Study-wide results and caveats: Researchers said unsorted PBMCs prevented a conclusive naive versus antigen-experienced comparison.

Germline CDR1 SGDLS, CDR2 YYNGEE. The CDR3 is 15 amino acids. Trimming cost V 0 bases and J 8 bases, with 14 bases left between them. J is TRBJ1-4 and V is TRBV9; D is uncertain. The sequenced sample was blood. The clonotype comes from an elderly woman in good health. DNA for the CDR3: TGTGCCAGCAGCGTAGAGTCGGCCCCGGCGGAAAAACTGTTTTTT. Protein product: CASSVESAPAEKLFF.